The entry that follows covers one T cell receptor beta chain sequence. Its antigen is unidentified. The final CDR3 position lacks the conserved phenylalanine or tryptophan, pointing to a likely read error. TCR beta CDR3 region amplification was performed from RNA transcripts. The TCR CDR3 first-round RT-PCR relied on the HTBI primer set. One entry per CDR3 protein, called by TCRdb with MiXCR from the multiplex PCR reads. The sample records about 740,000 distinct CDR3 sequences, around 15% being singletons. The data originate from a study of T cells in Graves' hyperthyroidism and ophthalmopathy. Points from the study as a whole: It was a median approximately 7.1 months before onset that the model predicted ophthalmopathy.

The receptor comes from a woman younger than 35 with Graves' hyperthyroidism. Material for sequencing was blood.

CDR3 bases: TGCGCCAGCAGCCCGGGACAGGCGTGGGACTATGGCTACACCTCC. It yields the protein CASSPGQAWDYGYTS. J is TRBJ1-2 and V is TRBV5-1; 8 bases fit TRBD1. J was trimmed by 3 bases and V by 4 bases; bases with no gene match: 8. Germline-derived CDR1 and CDR2 are SGHRS and YFSETQ. The CDR3 runs 15 residues.